The 25 T cell receptor beta chains below come from one sample, sequenced in a study of OX40 agonist ivuxolimab in advanced cancers. Assay: immunoSEQ multiplex PCR; the TCRdb copy retains only in-frame clones and omits some. The table includes fewer than 75,000 clones, roughly nine tenths detected once. The sequenced sample was CD4+ or CD8+ T cells sorted from blood, obtained in a trial of the OX40 agonist ivuxolimab. These receptors were collected from an adult with an advanced solid tumor such as melanoma, head and neck, liver or kidney cancer.

The gene calls are TRBV19 and TRBJ2-1; 7 bases are shared with TRBD2. The CDR3 has 18 residues. Unmatched junction bases numbered 14, after V lost 6 bases and J lost 0 bases. The germline V gene has CDR1 LNHDA and CDR2 SQIVND (reference sequence). CDR3 amino acids: CASSPGRAAFLSYNEQFF. CDR3 nucleotides: TGTGCCAGTAGCCCTGGGAGGGCCGCTTTCCTCTCCTACAATGAGCAGTTCTTC. Complete variable domain (other parts from reference TRBV19 and TRBJ2-1): DGGITQSPKYLFRKEGQNVTLSCEQNLNHDAMYWYRQDPGQGLRLIYYSQIVNDFQKGDIAEGYSVSREKKESFPLTVTSAQKNPTAFYLCASSPGRAAFLSYNEQFFGPGTRLTVL.

This chain connects TRBV9 to TRBJ2-7; D is ambiguous. Trimming left V 4 bases short and J 2 bases short, with 10 bases between. This CDR3 is built from 13 residues. Germline values: CDR1 SGDLS, CDR2 YYNGEE. For the CDR3, the DNA is TGTGCCAGCAGCCCCCCCGACCCCTACGAGCAGTACTTC. Its translation: CASSPPDPYEQYF.

This chain links TRBV13 with TRBJ2-2; TRBD2 agrees at 13 bases. Germline values: CDR1 PRHDT, CDR2 FYEKMQ (reference sequence). With V trimmed by 4 bases and J by 4 bases, 6 bases remained unmatched. The CDR3 extends over 17 amino acids. CDR3 region: CASSSKWTSGSTGELFF. CDR3 sequence (DNA): TGTGCCAGCAGCTCCAAGTGGACTAGCGGGAGCACCGGGGAGCTGTTTTTT. Variable domain in full (rest from reference TRBV13 and TRBJ2-2): AAGVIQSPRHLIKEKRETATLKCYPIPRHDTVYWYQQGPGQDPQFLISFYEKMQSDKGSIPDRFSAQQFSDYHSELNMSSLELGDSALYFCASSSKWTSGSTGELFFGEGSRLTVL.

Here the CDR3 reads CASSGTHSGNTIYF. The CDR3 DNA follows: TGTGCTAGTTCAGGCACCCACTCTGGAAACACCATATATTTT. The chain couples TRBV6-5 to TRBJ1-3; D unclear. The CDR3 runs 14 residues. From germline, CDR1 is MNHEY and CDR2 SVGAGI.

This chain uses TRBV7-9 with TRBJ2-2; the match to TRBD2 covers 10 bases. After removal of 5 bases from V and 4 bases from J, the junction contained 7 bases not matched to a gene. CDR1 and CDR2 from the germline V gene are SEHNR and FQNEAQ (reference sequence). The CDR3 length is 16 residues. The CDR3 DNA is TGTGCCAGCAGCCCCTGGACTAGCGGTATCACCGGGGAGCTGTTTTTT. Protein sequence: CASSPWTSGITGELFF. Full variable domain (remainder filled in from reference TRBV7-9 and TRBJ2-2): DTGVSQNPRHKITKRGQNVTFRCDPISEHNRLYWYRQTLGQGPEFLTYFQNEAQLEKSRLLSDRFSAERPKGSFSTLEIQRTEQGDSAMYLCASSPWTSGITGELFFGEGSRLTVL.

This clone was seen more than once but under ten times. The CDR3 reads CATSRDPSMETQYF. CDR3 bases: TGTGCCACCAGCAGAGATCCCAGTATGGAGACCCAGTACTTC. The rearrangement joins TRBV15 to TRBJ2-5; no clear D. Trimming stripped 0 bases from V and 5 bases from J, with 10 bases between. The V gene's germline CDR1 is LNHNV and CDR2 YYDKDF (reference sequence). The CDR3 length is 14 residues.

The V gene is TRBV5-1, the J gene TRBJ2-1, with a possible D match to TRBD1 (6 bases). V lost 3 bases and J lost 1, with 17 bases in between. This CDR3 contains 17 residues. Germline loops: CDR1 SGHRS, CDR2 YFSETQ. CDR3 sequence (DNA): TGCGCCAGCAGCTATAGGACAGTGATAAATTCCTACAATGAGCAGTTCTTC. Translating it yields CASSYRTVINSYNEQFF.

V and J are TRBV7-2 and TRBJ1-1, with 8 positions matching TRBD1. Germline-derived CDR1 and CDR2 are SGHTA and FQGNSA. The CDR3 is 13 residues long. V shed 5 bases, J shed 13 bases, and the junction held 12 bases outside the gene matches. The CDR3 loop reads CASSLHSTGEGFF. The CDR3 DNA sequence: TGTGCCAGCAGCCTACATTCGACAGGGGAGGGTTTCTTT.

The chain couples TRBV7-3 to TRBJ2-3, with D maybe TRBD2 (5 bases). V lost 4 bases, J lost 8 bases, and 10 bases lay in between. There are 12 residues in the CDR3. From germline, CDR1 is SGHTA and CDR2 FQGTGA. The CDR3 DNA reads as TGTGCCAGCAGCTACGGCGGAGGTACGCAGTATTTT. The encoded protein is CASSYGGGTQYF.

This chain uses TRBV18 with TRBJ1-1; the D is unclear. Trimming stripped 2 bases from V and 7 bases from J, with 11 bases between. Germline loops: CDR1 KGHSH, CDR2 LQKENI. The CDR3 length is 13 residues. The CDR3 DNA reads as TGTGCCAGCTCACCATGGGCGGAGAGTGAAGCTTTCTTT. Amino acids: CASSPWAESEAFF.

The chain links TRBV5-1 to TRBJ2-2, with 8 bases that match TRBD1. Germline V lookup: CDR1 SGHRS, CDR2 YFSETQ. With 5 bases clipped from V and 4 bases from J, the junction kept 4 bases outside the gene matches. The CDR3 loop spans 14 amino acids. This chain's CDR3 is CASRNTGGTGELFF. As DNA, the CDR3 is TGCGCCAGCAGAAATACAGGGGGCACCGGGGAGCTGTTTTTT.

The chain uses TRBV6-1 and TRBJ1-5; D may be TRBD1 (6 bases). The germline CDR1 and CDR2 sequences are MNHNS and SASEGT. The CDR3 contains 15 residues. Trimming stripped 5 bases from V and 0 bases from J, with 11 bases between. The CDR3 protein is CASSPRGYSNQPQHF. CDR3 nucleotides: TGTGCCAGCAGTCCCAGGGGTTATAGCAATCAGCCCCAGCATTTT.

This clone has just one count. The chain carries TRBV9 and TRBJ2-7; 10 bases are a match to TRBD2. The V gene end was trimmed by 6 bases and the J gene end by 7 bases; junction bases not matched to a gene: 16. Germline values: CDR1 SGDLS, CDR2 YYNGEE. This CDR3 has 16 amino acids. The CDR3 loop is CASTTNELAGLSEQYF. DNA of the CDR3: TGTGCCAGCACTACCAACGAACTAGCGGGATTGAGTGAGCAGTACTTC.

This chain connects TRBV19 to TRBJ2-1; TRBD2 is a possible D gene (6 bases). Trimming left V 4 bases short and J 5 bases short, with 15 bases between. Germline assignment: CDR1 LNHDA and CDR2 SQIVND (reference sequence). This CDR3 is 15 amino acids long. CDR3 sequence: CASSKLLADNNEQFF. CDR3 nucleotides: TGTGCCAGTAGTAAGTTACTAGCAGACAACAATGAGCAGTTCTTC.

V and J are TRBV7-3 and TRBJ2-5; D gene unclear. The CDR3 is 15 residues long. Germline CDR1 SGHTA, CDR2 FQGTGA. V lost 0 bases to trimming and J lost 5 bases, with 13 bases between them. The CDR3 loop is CASSLTSGLGETQYF. DNA of the CDR3: TGTGCCAGCAGCTTAACAAGTGGGCTCGGGGAGACCCAGTACTTC.

The chain links TRBV5-3 to TRBJ1-4; 9 bases fit TRBD1. TRBV5-3 is identified as an open reading frame with a role that is uncertain. The CDR3 length is 15 residues. V shed 2 bases, J shed 10 bases, and the junction held 9 bases outside the gene matches. CDR3 loop: CARSLKRDRVPKLFF. CDR3 DNA: TGTGCCAGAAGCTTAAAAAGGGACAGGGTCCCAAAACTGTTTTTT.

The chain carries TRBV6-5 and TRBJ2-3; D perhaps matches TRBD2 (6 bases). Trimming took 2 bases from V and 4 from J, leaving 13 bases between them. The germline V gene encodes CDR1 MNHEY and CDR2 SVGAGI. This CDR3 contains 15 residues. The CDR3 region is CASSYRGLLPDTQYF. In DNA form, the CDR3 reads TGTGCCAGCAGTTACAGGGGACTCCTCCCAGATACGCAGTATTTT.

The chain recombines TRBV2 with TRBJ2-7, with D hard to call. Trimming cost V 4 bases and J 6 bases, with 19 bases left between them. Germline CDR1 SNHLY, CDR2 FYNNEI. This CDR3 spans 15 amino acids. The CDR3 sequence is CASSGLETNLGEQYF. CDR3 sequence (DNA): TGTGCCAGCAGTGGCCTCGAGACCAACCTAGGCGAGCAGTACTTC. The complete variable domain, with remaining parts taken from reference TRBV2 and TRBJ2-7, reads EPEVTQTPSHQVTQMGQEVILRCVPISNHLYFYWYRQILGQKVEFLVSFYNNEISEKSEIFDDQFSVERPDGSNFTLKIRSTKLEDSAMYFCASSGLETNLGEQYFGPGTRLTVT.

The chain is built from TRBV28 and TRBJ1-5, with no clear D. V dropped 2 bases and J dropped 6 bases, with 5 bases sitting between them. Germline values: CDR1 MDHEN, CDR2 SYDVKM. The CDR3 runs 12 residues. The CDR3 region has the DNA TGTGCCAGCAGTTTAGGATTTCAGCCCCAGCATTTT. Translating it yields CASSLGFQPQHF.

This clone was counted between two and nine times. This chain joins TRBV27 and TRBJ2-7, with D perhaps matching TRBD2 (8 bases). Germline V gives CDR1 MNHEY, CDR2 SMNVEV (reference sequence). V lost 6 bases to trimming and J lost 6 bases, with 18 bases between them. The CDR3 extends over 14 amino acids. The CDR3 protein is CASSVGGEGAEQYF. The CDR3 region has the DNA TGTGCCAGCAGCGTCGGGGGGGAGGGGGCCGAGCAGTACTTC.

The chain joins TRBV18 to TRBJ2-7; D is perhaps TRBD2 (6 bases). The V gene lost 4 bases and the J gene lost 2 bases, with 18 bases spanning the gap. The CDR3 length is 16 residues. The germline V gene has CDR1 KGHSH and CDR2 LQKENI. The CDR3 is CASSLYGTTGAYEQYF. CDR3 in DNA: TGTGCCAGCTCACTTTACGGGACGACGGGGGCCTACGAGCAGTACTTC.

This clone was seen more than once but under ten times. The V call is TRBV7-2, the J call TRBJ1-1; D is uncertain. CDR3 length equals 13 residues. Germline CDR1 SGHTA, CDR2 FQGNSA. V was clipped by 0 bases and J by 8 bases, with 10 bases between them. Written as DNA, the CDR3 is TGTGCCAGCAGCTTAGCGCTCGAAGGGGAAGCTTTCTTT. Its translation: CASSLALEGEAFF.

V and J are TRBV6-6 and TRBJ1-5; perhaps TRBD1 as D (6 bases). The CDR3 runs to 13 residues. The V end was cut by 4 bases, the J end by 5 bases, with 9 bases between. Germline-derived CDR1 and CDR2 are MNHNY and SVGAGI (reference sequence). The CDR3 DNA is TGTGCCAGCAGTTTACAGGGCGATCAGCCCCAGCATTTT. The encoded protein is CASSLQGDQPQHF.

V is TRBV10-3 and J is TRBJ1-1; maybe TRBD1 (5 bases). The CDR3 totals 13 residues. V lost 6 bases to trimming and J lost 1 base, with 9 bases between them. Germline V lookup: CDR1 ENHRY, CDR2 SYGVKD. Written as DNA, the CDR3 is TGTGCCATCAGCGTGACAGAGAACACTGAAGCTTTCTTT. Protein sequence: CAISVTENTEAFF.

This clone is categorized as medium-sized (0.01 to 0.1%). The rearrangement joins TRBV7-9 to TRBJ1-2, with TRBD1 identical over 8 bases. CDR1 and CDR2 (germline): SEHNR, FQNEAQ (reference sequence). Trimming removed 5 bases from V and 8 bases from J; junction bases left unmatched: 7. CDR3 length: 13 residues. This CDR3 is CASSRDRGDGYTF. The CDR3 nucleotides are TGTGCCAGCAGCCGTGACAGGGGCGACGGCTACACCTTC.